This T cell receptor (beta chain) originates from a study of T cell responses to AZD1222 COVID-19 vaccine. TCRdb's table, derived via immunoSEQ multiplex PCR, lists solely in-frame clones and lacks some. The top ten clones hold around 6.5% of a sample with roughly 51,000 clones, 65% to 90% of them seen once. V lost 5 bases and J lost 4, with 12 bases in between. The CDR3 sequence is 13 residues long. Germline V lookup: CDR1 SNHLY, CDR2 FYNNEI. The sequence was obtained from an adult who received the AZD1222 COVID-19 vaccine. The sequences come from peripheral blood, collected 28 days after the second AZD1222 dose. This rearrangement joins TRBV2 to TRBJ2-7, with D perhaps matching TRBD1 or TRBD2 (5 bases each). The CDR3 DNA reads as TGTGCCAGCAGTATGGGACCCCCGTACGAGCAGTACTTC. Its protein product is CASSMGPPYEQYF.